This T cell receptor (beta chain) was recorded in a study of blood T cell repertoires in COVID-19. Per the germline V gene, CDR1 is SGHRS and CDR2 is YFSETQ. The V and J ends lost 4 bases and 2 bases, in that order; junction bases with no gene match: 17. The CDR3 is made up of 18 amino acids. Across about two dozen US areas, participants ranged in age from about 18 to 90 years. Participants were placed into cohorts based on the clinical history they reported. The method was immunoSEQ multiplex PCR; TCRdb's version includes in-frame clones alone and lacks a portion of them. The sample lists about 180,000 clones; roughly 82% were seen once.

V and J are TRBV5-1 and TRBJ1-1; 7 bases line up with TRBD1. The receptor's source is a woman younger than 45 who had recovered from COVID-19. Sequenced: PBMCs or T cells enriched from blood (not recorded which). The CDR3 sequence is CASSLYYQGGGLNTEAFF. The CDR3 coding sequence is TGCGCCAGCAGCCTATACTATCAAGGGGGCGGCCTCAACACTGAAGCTTTCTTT.